These T cell receptor beta chains were read from a single sample in a study of breast tumors, draining lymph nodes, adjacent tissues. TCRdb reprocessed the multiplex PCR reads with MiXCR, giving one entry per CDR3 protein. The sample records about 130,000 distinct CDR3 sequences, just under 20% being singletons. Source material: axillary lymph node tissue. These receptors were collected from a female donor with breast cancer. Some clones in this sample may be carry-over from other donors' samples. Both conserved end residues are part of each CDR3. D genes are given only for firm matches. Only some rows state a clone size, as once, few, many or a class for expanded clones.

j_call v_call d_call clone_size cdr3_nt cdr3_aa
TRBJ2-2 TRBV5-1 TRBD1 few TGCGCCAGCAGCCCCGGGACAGGAGTCACCGGGGAGCTGTTTTTT CASSPGTGVTGELFF
TRBJ2-2 TRBV14 TRBD2 many TGTGCCAGCAGCCAGGGGATAGCGGGAGCGAACACCGGGGAGCTGTTTTTT CASSQGIAGANTGELFF
TRBJ2-1 TRBV9 TRBD2 once TGTGCCAGCAGCTGGTTAGCGGGGAGGAACAATGAGCAGTTCTTC CASSWLAGRNNEQFF
TRBJ2-5 TRBV5-1 - many TGCGCCAGCAGCGGCCAAGTCAGGGAACTCCAAGAGACCCAGTACTTC CASSGQVRELQETQYF
TRBJ2-7 TRBV20-1 - many TGCAGTGCACTAGAACAGGACGGATTCTACGAGCAGTACTTC CSALEQDGFYEQYF
TRBJ2-3 TRBV2 TRBD1 many TGTGCCAGCAGAGACGGGACAGACGGCACAGATACGCAGTATTTT CASRDGTDGTDTQYF
TRBJ1-2 TRBV5-6 - many TGTGCCAGCAGCTTGGGACAGGCAGGCTATGGCTACACCTTC CASSLGQAGYGYTF
TRBJ2-5 TRBV9 - many TGTGCCAGCAGCGTAGTTCCGAACTCAAGGGGGACCCAGTACTTC CASSVVPNSRGTQYF
TRBJ1-5 TRBV20-1 - many TGCAGTGCTAGGGGGGGGGTGGGAAATCAGCCCCAGCATTTT CSARGGVGNQPQHF
TRBJ2-7 TRBV20-1 - many TGCAGTGCTAGAATCGCGAATGAGCAGTACTTC CSARIANEQYF
TRBJ2-7 TRBV20-1 TRBD2 many TGCAGTGCTAGAGACCTTAGCGGGAGGGAGTACGAGCAGTACTTC CSARDLSGREYEQYF
TRBJ2-5 TRBV7-3 TRBD1 - TGTGCCAGCAGCGTCCAGGGGGCGCAGCAAGAGACCCAGTACTTC CASSVQGAQQETQYF
TRBJ2-1 TRBV7-9 TRBD2 many TGTGCCAGCAGCTTAGGACGGACTAGCGGGGGCCTCTCCTACAATGAGCAGTTCTTC CASSLGRTSGGLSYNEQFF
TRBJ2-7 TRBV28 - - TGTGCCAGCAGTTTTTGGAAACAGGGTTTTTTAGACGAGCAGTACTTC CASSFWKQGFLDEQYF
TRBJ1-3 TRBV7-6 - - TGTGCCAGCGGCTTAGGAAGGAGCTCTGGAAACACCATATATTTT CASGLGRSSGNTIYF
TRBJ2-5 TRBV18 - - TGTGCCAGCTCACCCCGGGCCCGGGAGACCCAGTACTTC CASSPRARETQYF
TRBJ1-2 TRBV6-1 - - TGTGCCAGCAGTGTTGGAGGGGTTATCGACTATGGCTACACCTTC CASSVGGVIDYGYTF
TRBJ1-2 TRBV4-1 - many TGCGCCAGCAGCCTTACAGAGGACTATGGCTACACCTTC CASSLTEDYGYTF
TRBJ1-4 TRBV7-2 - many TGTGCCAGCAGCTCGCAGGGAAGAGAAAAACTGTTTTTT CASSSQGREKLFF
TRBJ1-6 TRBV7-3 - many TGTGCCAGCAGCTTACAGGGTTATAATTCACCCCTCCACTTT CASSLQGYNSPLHF
TRBJ2-3 TRBV5-1 TRBD2 many TGCGCCAGCAGCCGTGGGCCTAGCGGGATTTTGGGCCCAGATACGCAGTATTTT CASSRGPSGILGPDTQYF
TRBJ2-5 TRBV5-1 - many TGCGCCAGCAGCGGCCTAGACGGAACGGAGACCCAGTACTTC CASSGLDGTETQYF
TRBJ1-5 TRBV4-1 - - TGCGCCAGCAGCCCAGAAAGGGCAGTCAATCAGCCCCAGCATTTT CASSPERAVNQPQHF
TRBJ2-1 TRBV9 - many TGTGCCAGCAGCGTAGACGTGACTAGGGGCCATGAGCAGTTCTTC CASSVDVTRGHEQFF
TRBJ2-3 TRBV24-1 TRBD1 many TGTGCCACCAGTGAGCCCGGGACAGGTAACACAGATACGCAGTATTTT CATSEPGTGNTDTQYF
TRBJ2-1 TRBV7-2 TRBD2 many TGTGCCAGCAACCCAATGGGCGGGAGGGACGAGCAGTTCTTC CASNPMGGRDEQFF
TRBJ1-2 TRBV28 TRBD1 - TGTGCCAGCAGTTACCCGGGACAGGTTAGGAGTGGCTACACCTTC CASSYPGQVRSGYTF
TRBJ2-2 TRBV2 - many TGTGCCAGCAAGGACGTAGTGTCGGGCACCGGGGAGCTGTTTTTT CASKDVVSGTGELFF
TRBJ2-7 TRBV6-5 TRBD2 many TGTGCCAGCAGTAACCGAGCGGGAGGGCAGGTGGAGGAGCAGTACTTC CASSNRAGGQVEEQYF
TRBJ2-3 TRBV28 TRBD1 - TGTGCCAGCAGGCCCCAAGGGACAGTATCAGATACGCAGTATTTT CASRPQGTVSDTQYF
TRBJ2-3 TRBV5-4 - many TGTGCCAGCAGCTTGCCCACTAGCCCGAGCACAGATACGCAGTATTTT CASSLPTSPSTDTQYF
TRBJ1-4 TRBV7-6 TRBD1 many TGTGCCAGCACAAAAAGTACAGGGGGCGGTGAAAAACTGTTTTTT CASTKSTGGGEKLFF
TRBJ2-2 TRBV9 - few TGTGCCAGCAGCCCTAATGTAGAGCCTAACACCGGGGAGCTGTTTTTT CASSPNVEPNTGELFF
TRBJ2-5 TRBV3-1 - - TGTGTCAGCAGCCAGGCTGTCCAAGAGACCCAGTACTTC CVSSQAVQETQYF
TRBJ2-3 TRBV29-1 - many TGCAGCGTTGTAGGGTACACAGATACGCAGTATTTT CSVVGYTDTQYF
TRBJ2-2 TRBV19 TRBD2 many TGTGCCAGTAATATCGGACTAGCGGACACCGGGGAGCTGTTTTTT CASNIGLADTGELFF